This T cell receptor (beta chain) derives from a study of blood T cells in healthy people across ages. Trimming at V came to 8 bases and at J to 7 bases, leaving 11 bases not matched to a gene. CDR3 length equals 12 residues. Germline values: CDR1 SQVTM, CDR2 ANQGSEA. This clonotype was counted a few times. The antigen is not known. Study findings and constraints: A roughly linear fall in TCR beta diversity per million T cells was seen with increasing age.

Next came a second PCR, run for about 7 to 12 cycles, which used a sample-barcoded 5' primer along with a J-beta primer mix. In TCRdb, the 5' RACE reads were re-called with MiXCR into one record per CDR3 protein. Among fewer than 650,000 distinct CDR3 sequences, roughly a quarter were seen once, and the ten largest hold 3% to 4%. These data also featured in a second study, about T cells of mothers and their children.

The rearrangement links TRBV29-1 to TRBJ2-7; TRBD1 aligns across 7 bases. Sequencing was performed on blood. This clonotype was sampled from a boy aged 2 to 9 in good health. The CDR3 bases are TGCAGCTTCCGGGACAGTGGGCGAGAGCAGTACTTC. Translated: CSFRDSGREQYF.